These 10 T cell receptor beta chains were sequenced from one sample in a study of read filtering for tumor transcriptome and immune sequencing. The library was built from about 370 ng RNA with molecular barcoded adaptors for alpha/delta and beta/gamma chains. TCRdb analysed the reads with MiXCR anew, one entry per CDR3 protein. This table has around 130,000 distinct CDR3 sequences, around 13% appearing once. The sample consisted of a population of CD138-negative cells sorted from bone marrow. These receptors originate from a donor at least 40 years old with multiple myeloma.

With regard to this clonotype: A single base separates this from a much larger clone, so it may be a read error. The genes are TRBV12-3 or TRBV12-4 and TRBJ2-7, with 7 bases matching TRBD1. After removal of 5 bases from V and 7 bases from J, the junction contained 14 bases not matched to a gene. The CDR3 is 15 amino acids. The CDR3 here is CASSASRGIRWEQYF. DNA for the CDR3: TGTGCCAGCAGTGCTAGCAGGGGGATTAGGTGGGAGCAGTACTTC.

This clonotype has ten or more counts. This chain links TRBV2 with TRBJ1-4; D gene ambiguous. The germline gives CDR1 SNHLY, CDR2 FYNNEI. The CDR3 runs 12 residues. V was clipped by 8 bases and J by 10 bases, with 14 bases between them. The CDR3 DNA reads TGTGCCAGCCTTTATGGGCCAGGAAAACTGTTTTTT. This codes for CASLYGPGKLFF.

This clonotype was seen only a few times. A much larger clone differs by one base, so this may be a read error. Because the CDR3 is missing its conserved closing phenylalanine or tryptophan, this is likely a read error. The chain couples TRBV12-3 or TRBV12-4 to TRBJ2-7, with 7 nucleotides matching TRBD1. V lost 5 bases to trimming and J lost 0 bases; unmatched junction nucleotides: 7. This CDR3 has 15 residues. The CDR3 sequence: CASSRTGTVSYEQYL. CDR3 bases: TGTGCCAGCAGTCGGACCGGGACAGTCTCCTACGAGCAGTACCTC.

Many counts were recorded for this clonotype. The chain uses TRBV12-5 and TRBJ2-1; 12 bases are shared with TRBD2. Looked up from germline, CDR1 is LGHNT and CDR2 is FRNRAP. V was clipped by 6 bases and J by 7 bases; unmatched bases: 7. The CDR3 is 15 residues long. The CDR3 region has the DNA TGTGCTAGTGGCCTAGCGGGAGGGCCGGAAAATGAGCAGTTCTTC. It specifies CASGLAGGPENEQFF.

Regarding this clonotype: This could be a read error, since a much larger clone is one nucleotide away. The V call is TRBV6-5, the J call TRBJ2-1; D ambiguous. Germline lookup yields CDR1 MNHEY and CDR2 SVGAGI. This CDR3 has 17 residues. The CDR3: CASSYISLASSYNEQSF. Here the CDR3 DNA reads TGTGCCAGCAGTTACATCTCTCTCGCCAGCTCCTACAATGAGCAGTCCTTC.

Points on this clonotype: A much larger clone sits a single nucleotide away, making a read error possible. The chain combines TRBV6-6 with TRBJ2-4; 8 nucleotides agree with TRBD1. There are 15 residues in the CDR3. Germline lookup yields CDR1 MNHNY and CDR2 SVGAGI (reference sequence). DNA of the CDR3: TGTGCCAGCAACTCGGACAGGGCTGCCAAAAACACTCAGTACTTC. It is translated as CASNSDRAAKNTQYF.

Many counts were recorded for this clonotype. The rearrangement joins TRBV10-1 to TRBJ2-7, with 8 bases fitting TRBD2. V was pared by 4 bases and J by 6 bases, with 8 bases of the junction left unmatched. The V gene's germline CDR1 is WNHNN and CDR2 SYGVQD (reference sequence). The CDR3 consists of 14 residues. CDR3 DNA sequence: TGCGCCAGCAGTGGAATAGCGGGGACGATCGAGCAGTACTTC. Translated: CASSGIAGTIEQYF.

This clonotype was seen repeatedly, ten times or more. The chain has TRBV3-1 and TRBJ1-5, with D unclear. From germline, CDR1 is LGHDT and CDR2 YNNKEL (reference sequence). This CDR3 has 17 amino acids. Trimming removed 1 base from V and 1 base from J, with 14 bases in between. The CDR3, as DNA: TGTGCCAGCAGCCAAGGAAGGAGGCAGAACAGCAATCAGCCCCAGCATTTT. Protein: CASSQGRRQNSNQPQHF.

For this clonotype: This may be a read error: a much more frequent sequence differs by one nucleotide. Because the CDR3 is missing its conserved closing phenylalanine or tryptophan, this is likely a read error. This chain connects TRBV4-1 to TRBJ1-6; D is uncertain. CDR3 size: 13 residues. The V end was cut by 0 bases, the J end by 9 bases, with 6 bases between. Germline V gives CDR1 MGHRA, CDR2 YSYEKL. The CDR3 sequence: CASSQDPGSPLHS. The CDR3 region has the DNA TGCGCCAGCAGCCAAGACCCGGGTTCACCCCTCCACTCT.

The V and J genes are TRBV12-3 or TRBV12-4 and TRBJ2-1; 8 bases are shared with TRBD2. The V and J ends lost 5 bases and 7 bases, in that order; junction bases with no gene match: 13. There are 16 residues in the CDR3. The CDR3 DNA is TGTGCCAGCAGTCCCCACGGGACTAGGTCCGGAAATGAGCAGTTCTTC. Protein sequence: CASSPHGTRSGNEQFF.